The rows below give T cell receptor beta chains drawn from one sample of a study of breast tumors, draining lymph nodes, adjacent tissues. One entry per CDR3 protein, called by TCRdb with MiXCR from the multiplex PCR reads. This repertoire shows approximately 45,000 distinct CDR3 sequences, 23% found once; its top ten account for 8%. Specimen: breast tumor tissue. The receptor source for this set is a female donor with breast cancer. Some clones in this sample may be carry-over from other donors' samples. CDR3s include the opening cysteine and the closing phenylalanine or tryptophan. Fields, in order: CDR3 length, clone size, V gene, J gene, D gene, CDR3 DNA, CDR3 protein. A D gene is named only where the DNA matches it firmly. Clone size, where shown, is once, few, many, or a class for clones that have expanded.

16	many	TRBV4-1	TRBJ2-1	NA	TGCGCCAGCAGCCAAGCGGACCCCCCCCGAGCGAATGAGCAGTTCTTC	CASSQADPPRANEQFF
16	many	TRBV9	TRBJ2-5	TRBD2	TGTGCCAGCAGCGTAGGCCTAGCGGGAGTTGGGGAGACCCAGTACTTC	CASSVGLAGVGETQYF
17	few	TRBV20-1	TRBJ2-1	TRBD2	TGCAGTGCTAGTATTAGCGGGCGCCCCAGCTCCTACAATGAGCAGTTCTTC	CSASISGRPSSYNEQFF
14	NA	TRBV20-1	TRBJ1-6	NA	TGCAGTGCCACTCTTCGGTCAGTGGGTTCACCCCTCCACTTT	CSATLRSVGSPLHF
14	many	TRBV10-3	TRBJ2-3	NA	TGTGCCATCAGTGAGGGTCTGGTCACAGATACGCAGTATTTT	CAISEGLVTDTQYF
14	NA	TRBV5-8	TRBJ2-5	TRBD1	TGTGCCAGCACCCTCCGGGACAGTCAAGAGACCCAGTACTTC	CASTLRDSQETQYF
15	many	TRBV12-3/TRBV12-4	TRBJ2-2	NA	TGTGCCAGCAGTTTACTTACCCGGGTGGACGGGGAGCTGTTTTTT	CASSLLTRVDGELFF
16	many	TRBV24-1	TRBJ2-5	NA	TGTGCCACCAGTGATCTAACAGGGGGGGACCAAGAGACCCAGTACTTC	CATSDLTGGDQETQYF
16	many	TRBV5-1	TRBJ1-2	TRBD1	TGCGCCAGCAGCTTGGAACCTTCACAGGGGTTATATGGCTACACCTTC	CASSLEPSQGLYGYTF
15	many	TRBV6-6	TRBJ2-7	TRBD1	TGTGCCAGCAGCAGCGGACAGGGTGGGACCTACGAGCAGTACTTC	CASSSGQGGTYEQYF
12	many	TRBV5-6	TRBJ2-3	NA	TGTGCCAGCAGTTTAGGTGGGGATACGCAGTATTTT	CASSLGGDTQYF
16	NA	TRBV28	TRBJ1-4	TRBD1	TGTGCCAGCAGTTCCCTTCCGGGACAGTCTAATGAAAAACTGTTTTTT	CASSSLPGQSNEKLFF
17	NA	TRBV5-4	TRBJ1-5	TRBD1	TGTGCCAGCAGCAACCAACCGGGACAGGATAGCAATCAGCCCCAGCATTTT	CASSNQPGQDSNQPQHF
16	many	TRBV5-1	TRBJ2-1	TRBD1	TGCGCCAGCAGCTTGGGGACAGGGGGCTCCTACAATGAGCAGTTCTTC	CASSLGTGGSYNEQFF
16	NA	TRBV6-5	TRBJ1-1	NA	TGTGCCAGCAGCCGGGCCCTTGGGGCGGGGAACACTGAAGCTTTCTTT	CASSRALGAGNTEAFF
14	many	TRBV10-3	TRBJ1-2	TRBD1	TGTGCCATCACTGAAACAGGGGGCAACTATGGCTACACCTTC	CAITETGGNYGYTF
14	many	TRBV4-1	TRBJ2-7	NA	TGCGCCAGCAGCCAAGCAGCTGGGGACTACGAGCAGTACTTC	CASSQAAGDYEQYF
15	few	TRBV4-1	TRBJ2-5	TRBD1	TGCGCCAGCAGCCAAGCCCCAGGGGGCTCAGAGACCCAGTACTTC	CASSQAPGGSETQYF
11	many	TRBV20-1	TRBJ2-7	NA	TGCAGTGCTAGTGGGCTCAACGAGCAGTACTTC	CSASGLNEQYF
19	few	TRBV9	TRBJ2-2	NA	TGTGCCAGCAGCGTAGTGGCGCTAGAAGAGGGAGTGTTGGGCGGGGAGCTGTTTTTT	CASSVVALEEGVLGGELFF
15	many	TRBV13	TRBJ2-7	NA	TGTGCCAGCACCGCCCCCCAGGGACCTCCCTACGAGCAGTACTTC	CASTAPQGPPYEQYF
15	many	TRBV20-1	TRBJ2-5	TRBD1	TGCAGTGCTAGAGGGACAGGAGGTTTGGGAGAGACCCAGTACTTC	CSARGTGGLGETQYF